These 32 T cell receptor beta chains were sequenced from one sample in a study of cytotoxic CD8 clonotypes in ibrutinib-treated CLL. TCRdb's copy holds only in-frame clones and misses some; the assay was immunoSEQ multiplex PCR. This sample yields some 200,000 clones, of which roughly 73% are seen a single time; approximately 10% belongs to the top ten. This material consisted of PBMCs, taken after 12 months of ibrutinib treatment. The origin of the receptors is a human donor with chronic lymphocytic leukemia.

DNA of the CDR3: TGTGCCAGCAGTCTTGGCCGCTCTGAGGGGTATGGCTACACCTTC. This codes for CASSLGRSEGYGYTF. The chain is built from TRBV27 and TRBJ1-2, with D possibly being TRBD1 (5 bases). Germline-derived CDR1 and CDR2 are MNHEY and SMNVEV (reference sequence). V lost 5 bases and J lost 5, with 18 bases in between. CDR3 length: 15 amino acids.

This clone came up once. The rearrangement links TRBV27 to TRBJ2-5; D is perhaps TRBD1 (6 bases). The CDR3 covers 13 residues. The V end lost 6 bases, the J end lost 5 bases, and 13 bases lay between the germline ends. Germline lookup yields CDR1 MNHEY and CDR2 SMNVEV (reference sequence). The CDR3 protein is CASSPQGWETQYF. The DNA of the CDR3 is TGTGCCAGCAGCCCCCAGGGGTGGGAGACCCAGTACTTC.

The CDR3 nucleotides read TGCAGCGGCAGGGGGCGGTGGAACGAGCAGTTCTTC. It encodes CSGRGRWNEQFF. This chain links TRBV29-1 with TRBJ2-1; 8 nucleotides agree with TRBD1. The trim removed 7 bases at V and 10 bases at J, leaving 9 bases unmatched. The CDR3 totals 12 residues. Germline lookup yields CDR1 SQVTM and CDR2 ANQGSEA.

V usage is TRBV7-9 and J usage is TRBJ2-7; weak D call: TRBD1 (5 bases). This CDR3 is 16 amino acids long. In germline, CDR1 is SEHNR, CDR2 FQNEAQ (reference sequence). V lost 3 bases to trimming and J lost 4 bases, with 19 bases between them. The CDR3 spells CASSFFGFGAGYEQYF. CDR3 coding DNA: TGTGCCAGCAGCTTTTTTGGGTTTGGGGCCGGGTACGAGCAGTACTTC.

The chain links TRBV5-6 to TRBJ1-1, with D tentatively TRBD1 (5 bases). Per germline, CDR1 SGHDT and CDR2 YYEEEE. CDR3 length: 17 residues. Trimming left V 5 bases short and J 4 bases short, with 24 bases between. CDR3 in DNA: TGTGCCAGCAGTCGATACGTCGGGGGTTTGAGGGTCACTGAAGCTTTCTTT. Its protein is CASSRYVGGLRVTEAFF.

The chain joins TRBV9 to TRBJ2-1; 9 positions agree with TRBD1. CDR3 length equals 12 residues. V shed 6 bases, J shed 9 bases, and the junction held 4 bases outside the gene matches. Germline lookup yields CDR1 SGDLS and CDR2 YYNGEE. The CDR3 bases are TGTGCCAGCAATGGACAGGGGACTGAGCAGTTCTTC. Protein sequence: CASNGQGTEQFF.

V usage is TRBV2 and J usage is TRBJ2-1; D not certain. Per germline, CDR1 SNHLY and CDR2 FYNNEI. V lost 4 bases to trimming and J lost 8 bases, with 12 bases between them. The CDR3 has 13 amino acids. CDR3: CASSAQNDYEQFF. CDR3 DNA: TGTGCCAGCAGTGCCCAGAATGATTATGAGCAGTTCTTC.

V gene TRBV28 combines with J gene TRBJ1-2; D gene ambiguous. Germline V gene lookup returns CDR1 MDHEN and CDR2 SYDVKM. The V end was cut by 2 bases, the J end by 4 bases, with 14 bases between. The CDR3 is made up of 15 amino acids. CDR3 bases: TGTGCCAGCAGTTTACCCGGGAGCATTGTCTATGGCTACACCTTC. Translated, it gives CASSLPGSIVYGYTF.

The chain joins TRBV15 to TRBJ1-1; D is unresolved. CDR1 and CDR2 from the germline V gene are LNHNV and YYDKDF (reference sequence). V gave up 0 bases and J gave up 7 bases, with 9 bases separating them. CDR3 length equals 13 residues. CDR3 bases: TGTGCCACCAGCAGAGATGCCGGAGGTGAAGCTTTCTTT. As protein: CATSRDAGGEAFF.

The chain links TRBV5-6 to TRBJ2-5, with D hard to call. The germline CDR1 and CDR2 sequences are SGHDT and YYEEEE. V lost 4 bases and J lost 1, with 11 bases in between. This CDR3 has 14 amino acids. This CDR3 is CASSKQTSQETQYF. The DNA of the CDR3 is TGTGCCAGCAGCAAACAGACTTCCCAAGAGACCCAGTACTTC.

This chain uses TRBV6-1 with TRBJ1-3; no clear D gene. The V end was cut by 1 base, the J end by 5 bases, with 6 bases between. Germline loops: CDR1 MNHNS, CDR2 SASEGT. There are 13 residues in the CDR3. The CDR3, as DNA: TGTGCCAGCAGTGAAGTTAACCGAAACACCATATATTTT. Protein: CASSEVNRNTIYF.

The rearrangement joins TRBV18 to TRBJ1-1; the D is unclear. The CDR3 is 14 amino acids. CDR1 and CDR2 from the germline V gene are KGHSH and LQKENI. The V end was cut by 3 bases, the J end by 1 base, with 9 bases between. DNA of the CDR3: TGTGCCAGCTCACCCGACCAGGCGAACACTGAAGCTTTCTTT. This gives the protein CASSPDQANTEAFF.

This chain connects TRBV5-4 to TRBJ2-1; TRBD2 might be the D (5 bases). The length of the CDR3 is 13 residues. Trimming stripped 2 bases from V and 9 bases from J, with 12 bases between. In germline, CDR1 is SGHNT, CDR2 YYREEE (reference sequence). Written as DNA, the CDR3 is TGTGCCAGCAGCTTCGGGGTGGCCGGTGAGCAGTTCTTC. Translation gives CASSFGVAGEQFF.

This clone was seen at least ten times. The chain recombines TRBV2 with TRBJ2-1, with TRBD1 matching 7 bases. Trimming removed 6 bases from V and 9 bases from J; junction bases left unmatched: 11. The germline gives CDR1 SNHLY, CDR2 FYNNEI. This CDR3 region has 14 residues. The CDR3 DNA sequence: TGTGCCAGCAGCGGACAGGTGAGAGACGGTGAGCAGTTCTTC. Translated, it gives CASSGQVRDGEQFF.

V usage is TRBV5-6 and J usage is TRBJ2-1; TRBD2 matches at 7 bases. Germline CDR1 is SGHDT and CDR2 is YYEEEE. The CDR3 loop spans 15 amino acids. V shed 4 bases, J shed 5 bases, and the junction held 9 bases outside the gene matches. In DNA form, the CDR3 reads TGTGCCAGCAGCCCTGGGCCTAGCGGCAACAATGAGCAGTTCTTC. Its protein product is CASSPGPSGNNEQFF.

The gene calls are TRBV9 and TRBJ2-7, with a possible D match to TRBD2 (5 bases). The V gene's germline CDR1 is SGDLS and CDR2 YYNGEE. The CDR3 spans 15 residues. The germline V and J ends were trimmed by 1 base and 5 bases, with 16 bases remaining between them. The chain's CDR3 is CASSVNGLLANEQYF. DNA of the CDR3: TGTGCCAGCAGCGTAAACGGACTCCTGGCCAACGAGCAGTACTTC.

This clone was detected once. This chain connects TRBV9 to TRBJ1-1; no clear D. V dropped 0 bases and J dropped 5 bases, with 14 bases sitting between them. The CDR3 consists of 15 residues. CDR1 is SGDLS and CDR2 is YYNGEE in the germline V gene. CDR3 nucleotides: TGTGCCAGCAGCGTAGAACCGGCCACGTGGACTGAAGCTTTCTTT. The encoded protein is CASSVEPATWTEAFF.

The rearrangement joins TRBV6-5 to TRBJ1-1; D gene ambiguous. From germline, CDR1 is MNHEY and CDR2 SVGAGI. V gave up 0 bases and J gave up 6 bases, with 17 bases separating them. The CDR3 is 16 amino acids. CDR3 loop: CASSYSGGLMGPEAFF. In DNA, the CDR3 is TGTGCCAGCAGTTACTCGGGCGGGTTAATGGGCCCTGAAGCTTTCTTT.

V gene TRBV4-2 combines with J gene TRBJ1-3; TRBD1 aligns across 9 bases. The germline V gene encodes CDR1 LGHNA and CDR2 YNFKEQ. After removal of 6 bases from V and 0 bases from J, the junction contained 9 bases not matched to a gene. CDR3 size: 17 residues. CDR3 sequence (DNA): TGTGCCAGCAGTTTTACTGGACAGGGGAACTCTGGAAACACCATATATTTT. Protein product: CASSFTGQGNSGNTIYF.

The J gene is TRBJ2-7, the V gene TRBV6-5, with TRBD2 identical over 8 bases. V was pared by 5 bases and J by 4 bases, with 7 bases of the junction left unmatched. This CDR3 has 14 amino acids. Looked up from germline, CDR1 is MNHEY and CDR2 is SVGAGI. The CDR3 region has the DNA TGTGCCAGCAGTCGACGCGGGGGGCAATACGAGCAGTACTTC. It codes for CASSRRGGQYEQYF.

V gene TRBV2 combines with J gene TRBJ2-2; 7 nucleotides align to TRBD2. The V gene end was trimmed by 10 bases and the J gene end by 2 bases; junction bases not matched to a gene: 7. The length of the CDR3 is 14 residues. The germline CDR1 and CDR2 sequences are SNHLY and FYNNEI. In nucleotides, the CDR3 is TGTGCCACCCGGCGGGAGTTAAACACCGGGGAGCTGTTTTTT. Amino acid sequence: CATRRELNTGELFF.

This rearrangement joins TRBV6-5 to TRBJ1-2, with TRBD1 identical over 7 bases. The CDR3 covers 16 residues. V lost 2 bases and J lost 0; bases outside the gene matches: 6. CDR1 MNHEY and CDR2 SVGAGI come from the germline V gene. CDR3 protein: CASSYGRGSANYGYTF. The CDR3 DNA sequence: TGTGCCAGCAGTTACGGCAGGGGGTCGGCTAACTATGGCTACACCTTC.

The chain couples TRBV5-4 to TRBJ2-1; D might be TRBD2 (6 bases). This CDR3 is 15 amino acids long. In germline, CDR1 is SGHNT, CDR2 YYREEE (reference sequence). Trimming pared 4 bases from V and 5 bases from J, leaving 16 bases between. CDR3 protein: CASSPGLLIDNEQFF. As DNA, the CDR3 is TGTGCCAGCAGCCCGGGACTTCTTATTGACAATGAGCAGTTCTTC.

The J gene is TRBJ2-1, the V gene TRBV7-3; D could derive from TRBD1 or TRBD2 (5 bases each). From germline, CDR1 is SGHTA and CDR2 FQGTGA. V was pared by 7 bases and J by 1 base, with 23 bases between. The CDR3 runs 18 residues. The CDR3 DNA reads as TGTGCCAGCATCCCTTCCCGGCGAGAGGGGCATTCCTACAATGAGCAGTTCTTC. It is translated as CASIPSRREGHSYNEQFF.

J is TRBJ2-3 and V is TRBV10-3; TRBD1 might be the D (6 bases). Germline CDR1 is ENHRY and CDR2 is SYGVKD. Trimming removed 2 bases from V and 2 bases from J, with 8 bases in between. CDR3 size: 14 residues. The CDR3 loop reads CAISEGGHTDTQYF. The CDR3 region has the DNA TGTGCCATCAGTGAGGGGGGCCACACAGATACGCAGTATTTT.

The chain recombines TRBV28 with TRBJ2-2; perhaps TRBD1 as D (5 bases). The CDR3 totals 16 residues. Germline CDR1 and CDR2: MDHEN and SYDVKM. Trimming pared 2 bases from V and 3 bases from J, leaving 13 bases between. In DNA, the CDR3 is TGTGCCAGCAGTTTAGCGCAGGGCCACCACACCGGGGAGCTGTTTTTT. This sequence encodes CASSLAQGHHTGELFF.

J is TRBJ2-3 and V is TRBV6-1, with a possible D match to TRBD2 (5 bases). The CDR3 extends over 15 amino acids. Trimming took 4 bases from V and 2 from J, leaving 13 bases between them. Germline V gives CDR1 MNHNS, CDR2 SASEGT. CDR3: CASSVPWTVTDTQYF. In nucleotides, the CDR3 is TGTGCCAGCAGTGTCCCTTGGACTGTCACAGATACGCAGTATTTT.

This rearrangement joins TRBV30 to TRBJ1-6; TRBD1 matches 7 bases. The CDR3 is 16 amino acids. CDR1 is GTSNPN and CDR2 is SVGIG in the germline V gene (reference sequence). V lost 3 bases and J lost 8; bases outside the gene matches: 13. Written as DNA, the CDR3 is TGTGCCTGGAGGGCGATGGGACAGAAAGTCGATTCACCCCTCCACTTT. Its translation is CAWRAMGQKVDSPLHF.

CDR3: CASSLGGDLGGEQFF. CDR3 nucleotide sequence: TGTGCCAGCAGCTTAGGAGGGGACCTAGGAGGTGAGCAGTTCTTC. The chain uses TRBV11-3 and TRBJ2-1, with D possibly called TRBD1 or TRBD2 (5 bases each). Trimming pared 1 base from V and 9 bases from J, leaving 16 bases between. The CDR3 is 15 amino acids. Germline V CDR1 and CDR2: SGHNT, YENEEA.

This clone was recorded only once. The chain has TRBV4-1 and TRBJ2-7; 11 bases line up with TRBD2. Germline V gene data show CDR1 as MGHRA and CDR2 as YSYEKL. The CDR3 has 15 residues. With V trimmed by 4 bases and J by 4 bases, 6 bases remained unmatched. This CDR3 reads CASSPGASGGYEQYF. The CDR3 region has the DNA TGCGCCAGCAGCCCAGGGGCTAGCGGGGGGTACGAGCAGTACTTC.

This chain links TRBV6-1 with TRBJ1-1, with 9 bases fitting TRBD1. This CDR3 has 15 residues. The V segment lost 4 bases and the J segment 4 bases; nucleotides outside the gene matches: 7. Germline values: CDR1 MNHNS, CDR2 SASEGT. The CDR3 protein is CASSAQLTGGTEAFF. The CDR3 nucleotides are TGTGCCAGCAGTGCCCAACTGACAGGGGGCACTGAAGCTTTCTTT.

The chain uses TRBV4-2 and TRBJ1-5; TRBD1 might be the D (5 bases). The CDR3 covers 15 residues. Germline V lookup: CDR1 LGHNA, CDR2 YNFKEQ. V lost 3 bases and J lost 0, with 9 bases in between. The CDR3: CASSQGPYSNQPQHF. CDR3 sequence (DNA): TGTGCCAGCAGCCAGGGACCCTATAGCAATCAGCCCCAGCATTTT.